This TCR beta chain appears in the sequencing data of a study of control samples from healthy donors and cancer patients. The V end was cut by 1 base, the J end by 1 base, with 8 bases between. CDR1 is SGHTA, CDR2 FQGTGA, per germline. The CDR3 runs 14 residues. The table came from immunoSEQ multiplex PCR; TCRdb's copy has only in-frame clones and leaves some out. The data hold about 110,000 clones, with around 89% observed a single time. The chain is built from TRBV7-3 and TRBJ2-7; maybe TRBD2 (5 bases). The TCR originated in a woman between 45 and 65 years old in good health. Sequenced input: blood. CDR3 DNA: TGTGCCAGCAGCTTAATGCCGGGATCCTACGAGCAGTACTTC. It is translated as CASSLMPGSYEQYF. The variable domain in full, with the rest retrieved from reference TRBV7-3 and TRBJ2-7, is GAGVSQTPSNKVTEKGKYVELRCDPISGHTALYWYRQSLGQGPEFLIYFQGTGAADDSGLPNDRFFAVRPEGSVSTLKIQRTERGDSAVYLCASSLMPGSYEQYFGPGTRLTVT.